Sequencing of this T cell receptor beta chain was carried out in a study of response to subunit inactivated influenza vaccine. This CDR3 is built from 16 residues. Trimming removed 9 bases from V and 5 bases from J; junction bases left unmatched: 9. TCRdb analysed the RT-PCR reads with MiXCR anew, one entry per CDR3 protein. Counted here are more than 700,000 distinct CDR3 sequences, 21% occurring once; the ten biggest clones make up 10%. Sample: PBMCs from blood, taken roughly 5 days after vaccination. The clonotype comes from a man aged 50-59 years who received an inactivated influenza vaccine. The chain carries TRBV12-3 or TRBV12-4 and TRBJ2-2; 13 bases line up with TRBD2. CDR3 sequence reads: CASLTSGGAKTGELFF. DNA of the CDR3: TGTGCCAGTCTTACTAGCGGGGGGGCCAAGACCGGGGAGCTGTTTTTT.